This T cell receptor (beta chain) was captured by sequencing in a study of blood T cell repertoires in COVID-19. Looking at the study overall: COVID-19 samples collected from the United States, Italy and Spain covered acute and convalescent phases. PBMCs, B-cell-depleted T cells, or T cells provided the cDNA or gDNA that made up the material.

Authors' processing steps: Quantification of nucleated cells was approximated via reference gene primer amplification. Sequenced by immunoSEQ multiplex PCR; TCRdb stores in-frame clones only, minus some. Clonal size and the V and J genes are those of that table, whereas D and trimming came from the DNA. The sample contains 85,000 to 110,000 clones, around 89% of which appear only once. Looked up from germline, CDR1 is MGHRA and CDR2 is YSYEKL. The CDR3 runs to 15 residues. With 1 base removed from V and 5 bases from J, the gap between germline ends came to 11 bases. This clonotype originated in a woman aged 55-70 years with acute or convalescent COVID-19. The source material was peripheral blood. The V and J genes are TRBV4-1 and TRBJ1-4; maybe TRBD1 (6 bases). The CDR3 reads CASSQVGQGNEKLFF. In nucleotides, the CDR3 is TGCGCCAGCAGCCAAGTGGGGCAGGGGAATGAAAAACTGTTTTTT.